This T cell receptor (beta chain) came from a study of blood T cell repertoires in COVID-19. Background on the study: The United States, Italy and Spain provided the acute and convalescent COVID-19 samples.

Original analysis: Estimation of nucleated cell counts relied on the amplification of reference gene primers. Only in-frame clones appear in the TCRdb table, and some are missing; sequencing was by immunoSEQ multiplex PCR. V, J and clone size reflect that table, while D and trimming were determined from the DNA. The data hold tens of thousands of clones, with 89% observed a single time. V shed 10 bases, J shed 1 base, and the junction held 5 bases outside the gene matches. Germline V gene data show CDR1 as LNHDA and CDR2 as SQIVND (reference sequence). This CDR3 region has 13 residues. This TCR was sampled from a man in his sixties with acute or convalescent COVID-19. Sequencing was performed on peripheral blood. The rearrangement joins TRBV19 to TRBJ1-2; 8 bases agree with TRBD1. Here the CDR3 reads CATKDRVNYGYTF. CDR3 DNA: TGTGCCACTAAGGACAGGGTTAACTATGGCTACACCTTC.